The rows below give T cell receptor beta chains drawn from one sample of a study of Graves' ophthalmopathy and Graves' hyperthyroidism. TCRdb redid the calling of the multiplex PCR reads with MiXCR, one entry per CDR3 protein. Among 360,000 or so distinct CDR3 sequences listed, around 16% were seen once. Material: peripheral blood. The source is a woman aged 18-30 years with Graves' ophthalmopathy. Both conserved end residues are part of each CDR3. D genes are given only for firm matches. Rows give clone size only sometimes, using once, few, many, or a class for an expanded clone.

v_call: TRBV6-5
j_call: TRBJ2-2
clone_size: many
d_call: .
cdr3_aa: CASSFRGGDTGELFF
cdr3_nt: TGTGCCAGCAGTTTTCGAGGGGGGGACACCGGGGAGCTGTTTTTT

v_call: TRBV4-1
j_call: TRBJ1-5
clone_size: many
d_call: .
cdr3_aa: CASSQDRGSNQPQHF
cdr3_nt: TGCGCCAGCAGCCAAGATCGAGGGAGCAATCAGCCCCAGCATTTT

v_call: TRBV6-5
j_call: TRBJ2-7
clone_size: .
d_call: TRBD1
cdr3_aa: CASSHRPGQGTDEQYF
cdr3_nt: TGTGCCAGCAGTCATCGACCGGGACAGGGTACCGACGAGCAGTACTTC

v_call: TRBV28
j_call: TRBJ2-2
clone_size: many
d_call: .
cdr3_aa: CASSLSRGVRTGELFF
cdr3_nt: TGTGCCAGCAGTTTAAGTAGGGGGGTACGGACCGGGGAGCTGTTTTTT

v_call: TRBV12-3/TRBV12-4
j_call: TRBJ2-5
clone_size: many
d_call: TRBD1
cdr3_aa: CATSGTVKETQYF
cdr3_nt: TGTGCCACCTCCGGGACAGTAAAAGAGACCCAGTACTTC

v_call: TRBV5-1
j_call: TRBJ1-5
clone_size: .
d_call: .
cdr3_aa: CASKPLGARVQPQHF
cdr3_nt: TGCGCCAGCAAGCCTCTGGGGGCCAGGGTTCAGCCCCAGCATTTT

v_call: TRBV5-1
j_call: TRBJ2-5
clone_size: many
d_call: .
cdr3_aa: CASSSRDWGETQYF
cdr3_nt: TGCGCCAGCAGCTCCCGGGATTGGGGAGAGACCCAGTACTTC

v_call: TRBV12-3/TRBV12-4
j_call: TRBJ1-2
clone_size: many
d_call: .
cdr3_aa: CASSSLTGGVANYGYTF
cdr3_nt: TGTGCCAGCAGTTCTTTAACAGGAGGGGTGGCTAACTATGGCTACACCTTC

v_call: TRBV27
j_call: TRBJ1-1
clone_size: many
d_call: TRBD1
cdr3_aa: CASRGQGVNTEAFF
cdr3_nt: TGTGCCAGCAGGGGACAGGGGGTGAACACTGAAGCTTTCTTT

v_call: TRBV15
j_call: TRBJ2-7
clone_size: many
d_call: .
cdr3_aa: CATSRAGAASYEQYF
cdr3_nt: TGTGCCACCAGCAGAGCGGGAGCTGCCTCCTACGAGCAGTACTTC

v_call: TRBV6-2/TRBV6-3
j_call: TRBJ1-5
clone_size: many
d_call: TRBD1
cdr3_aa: CASSATGEGSNQPQHF
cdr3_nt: TGTGCCAGCAGCGCCACAGGGGAAGGAAGCAATCAGCCCCAGCATTTT

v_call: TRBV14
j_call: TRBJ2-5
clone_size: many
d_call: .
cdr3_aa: CASSQDGGREETQYF
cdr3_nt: TGTGCCAGCAGCCAAGATGGTGGCAGGGAAGAGACCCAGTACTTC

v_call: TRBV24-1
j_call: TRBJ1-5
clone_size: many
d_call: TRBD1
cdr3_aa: CATSDLGSYRGDNQPQHF
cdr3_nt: TGTGCCACCAGTGATTTGGGGTCTTACAGGGGAGACAATCAGCCCCAGCATTTT

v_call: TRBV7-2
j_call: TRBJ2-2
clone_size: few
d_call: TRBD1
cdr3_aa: CASSFGTVLGELFF
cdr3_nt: TGTGCCAGCAGCTTCGGGACAGTTCTCGGGGAGCTGTTTTTT

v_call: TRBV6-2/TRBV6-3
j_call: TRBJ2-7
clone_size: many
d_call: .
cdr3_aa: CASSYGVGPYEQYF
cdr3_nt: TGTGCCAGCAGTTACGGAGTGGGACCCTACGAGCAGTACTTC

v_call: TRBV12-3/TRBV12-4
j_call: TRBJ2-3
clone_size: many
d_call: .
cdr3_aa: CASSLGSYATDTQYF
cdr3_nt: TGTGCCAGCAGTTTAGGCTCGTACGCCACAGATACGCAGTATTTT

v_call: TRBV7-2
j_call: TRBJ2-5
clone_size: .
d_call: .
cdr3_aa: CASSLEGSETQYF
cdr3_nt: TGTGCCAGCAGCTTGGAGGGGTCAGAGACCCAGTACTTC

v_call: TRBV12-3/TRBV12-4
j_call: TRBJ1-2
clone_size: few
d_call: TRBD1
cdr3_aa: CASSPGQGRGNGYTF
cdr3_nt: TGTGCCAGCAGTCCAGGACAGGGGCGAGGGAATGGCTACACCTTC

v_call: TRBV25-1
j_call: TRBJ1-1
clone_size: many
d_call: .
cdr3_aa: CASSPARGSNTEAFF
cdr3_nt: TGTGCCAGCAGTCCGGCCCGGGGGTCGAACACTGAAGCTTTCTTT

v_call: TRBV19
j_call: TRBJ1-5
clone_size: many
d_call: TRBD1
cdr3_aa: CASSIGAGGNQPQHF
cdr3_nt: TGTGCCAGTAGTATAGGGGCAGGGGGAAATCAGCCCCAGCATTTT

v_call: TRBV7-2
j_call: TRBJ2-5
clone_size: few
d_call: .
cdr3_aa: CASRGGPETHYF
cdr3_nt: TGTGCCAGCAGGGGGGGGCCGGAGACCCATTACTTC

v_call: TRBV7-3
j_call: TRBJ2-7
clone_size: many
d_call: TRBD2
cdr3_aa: CASSVTGTSWNEQYF
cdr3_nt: TGTGCCAGCAGCGTAACCGGGACTAGCTGGAACGAGCAGTACTTC

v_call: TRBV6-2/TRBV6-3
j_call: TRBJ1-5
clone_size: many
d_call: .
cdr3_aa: CASSYSRNQPQHF
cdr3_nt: TGTGCCAGCAGTTACTCGAGAAATCAGCCCCAGCATTTT

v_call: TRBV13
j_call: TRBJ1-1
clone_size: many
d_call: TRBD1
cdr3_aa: CASSRGQVTREAFF
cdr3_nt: TGTGCCAGCAGCCGTGGACAGGTTACCCGTGAAGCTTTCTTT

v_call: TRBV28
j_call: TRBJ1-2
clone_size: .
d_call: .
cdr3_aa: CASSLTTGSGYGYTF
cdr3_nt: TGTGCCAGCAGTTTAACAACCGGTAGCGGCTATGGCTACACCTTC

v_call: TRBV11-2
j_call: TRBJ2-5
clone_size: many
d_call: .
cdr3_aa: CASTATLGTQYF
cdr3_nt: TGTGCCAGCACGGCCACCCTGGGGACCCAGTACTTC

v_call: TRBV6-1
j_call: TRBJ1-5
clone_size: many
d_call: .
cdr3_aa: CASSEDPDRSNQPQHF
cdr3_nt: TGTGCCAGCAGTGAAGACCCCGACAGAAGCAATCAGCCCCAGCATTTT

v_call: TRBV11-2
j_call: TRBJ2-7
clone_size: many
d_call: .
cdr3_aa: CASSLVTGSYEQYF
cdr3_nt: TGTGCCAGCAGCTTAGTGACAGGCTCCTACGAGCAGTACTTC

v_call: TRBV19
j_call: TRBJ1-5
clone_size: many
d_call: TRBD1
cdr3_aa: CASTVRTGGGNQPQHF
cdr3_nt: TGTGCCAGTACCGTTAGGACAGGGGGGGGCAATCAGCCCCAGCATTTT

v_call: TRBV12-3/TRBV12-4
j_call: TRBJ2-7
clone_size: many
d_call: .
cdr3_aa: CASSLLFRSRVRPYEQYF
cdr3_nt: TGTGCCAGCAGTTTACTTTTCCGGTCCCGTGTCAGGCCCTACGAGCAGTACTTC

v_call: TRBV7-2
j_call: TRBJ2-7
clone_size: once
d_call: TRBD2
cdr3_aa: CASSLGAGLQWEQYF
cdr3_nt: TGTGCCAGCAGCTTAGGAGCGGGACTACAGTGGGAGCAGTACTTC

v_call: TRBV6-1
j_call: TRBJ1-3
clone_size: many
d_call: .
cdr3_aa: CASTDRFSGNTIYF
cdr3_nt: TGTGCCAGCACCGACAGGTTCTCTGGAAACACCATATATTTT

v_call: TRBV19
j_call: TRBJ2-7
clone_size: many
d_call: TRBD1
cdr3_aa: CASSASRDSAEYEQYF
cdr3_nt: TGTGCCAGTAGTGCCAGCCGGGACAGCGCTGAATACGAGCAGTACTTC

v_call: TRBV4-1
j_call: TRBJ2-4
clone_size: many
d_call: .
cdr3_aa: CASSQGLGGAKNIQYF
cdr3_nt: TGCGCCAGCAGCCAAGGCCTGGGGGGTGCCAAAAACATTCAGTACTTC

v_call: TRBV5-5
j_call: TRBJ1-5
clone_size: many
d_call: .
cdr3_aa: CASGGLGNQPQHF
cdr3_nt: TGTGCCAGCGGGGGTTTGGGCAATCAGCCCCAGCATTTT

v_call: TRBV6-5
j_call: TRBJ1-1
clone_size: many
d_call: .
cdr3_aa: CASSYRGLPNTEAFF
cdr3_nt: TGTGCCAGCAGTTACAGGGGACTCCCGAACACTGAAGCTTTCTTT

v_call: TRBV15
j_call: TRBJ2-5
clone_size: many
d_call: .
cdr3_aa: CATSRDRARETQYF
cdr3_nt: TGTGCCACCAGCAGAGATCGGGCCCGGGAGACCCAGTACTTC

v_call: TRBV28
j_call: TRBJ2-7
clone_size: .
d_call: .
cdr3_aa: CASSPNGVGTPLLEQYF
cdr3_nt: TGTGCCAGCAGTCCCAACGGTGTGGGGACTCCTCTATTGGAGCAGTACTTC

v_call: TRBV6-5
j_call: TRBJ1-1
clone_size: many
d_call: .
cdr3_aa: CASKRSDGSMEAFF
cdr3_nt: TGTGCCAGCAAGAGGTCCGACGGAAGTATGGAAGCTTTCTTT

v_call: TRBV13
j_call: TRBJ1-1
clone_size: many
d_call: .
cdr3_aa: CASSLWEKTEAFF
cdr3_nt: TGTGCCAGCAGCTTGTGGGAGAAGACTGAAGCTTTCTTT

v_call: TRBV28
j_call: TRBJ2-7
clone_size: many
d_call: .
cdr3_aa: CASSSNRVYEQYF
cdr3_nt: TGTGCCAGCAGTTCCAACAGGGTCTACGAGCAGTACTTC

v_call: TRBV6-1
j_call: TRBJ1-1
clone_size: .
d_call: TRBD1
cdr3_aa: CASSEWTGAEAFF
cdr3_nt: TGTGCCAGCAGTGAATGGACAGGGGCTGAGGCTTTCTTT

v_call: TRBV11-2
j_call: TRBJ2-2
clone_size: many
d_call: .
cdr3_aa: CASSLYGSGGELFF
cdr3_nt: TGTGCCAGCAGCTTATATGGGAGTGGCGGGGAGCTGTTTTTT

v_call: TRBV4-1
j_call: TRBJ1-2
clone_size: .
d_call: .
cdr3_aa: CASSQVESETVYGYTF
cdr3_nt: TGCGCCAGCAGCCAAGTAGAGTCCGAGACAGTCTATGGCTACACCTTC

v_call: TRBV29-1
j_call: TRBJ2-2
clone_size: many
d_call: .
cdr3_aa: CSVEGREANNGELFF
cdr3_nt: TGCAGCGTTGAGGGCAGGGAGGCGAACAACGGGGAGCTGTTTTTT

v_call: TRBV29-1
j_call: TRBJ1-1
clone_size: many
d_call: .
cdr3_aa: CSASARVTEAFF
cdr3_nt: TGCAGCGCATCTGCTCGGGTCACTGAAGCTTTCTTT

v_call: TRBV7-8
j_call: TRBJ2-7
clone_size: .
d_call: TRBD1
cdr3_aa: CASSLGDRVLEQYF
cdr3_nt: TGTGCCAGCAGCTTGGGGGACAGGGTTCTGGAGCAGTACTTC

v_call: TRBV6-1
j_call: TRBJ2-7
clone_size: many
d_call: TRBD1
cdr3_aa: CASSGGTGTYEQYF
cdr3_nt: TGTGCCAGCAGTGGGGGGACAGGGACCTACGAGCAGTACTTC

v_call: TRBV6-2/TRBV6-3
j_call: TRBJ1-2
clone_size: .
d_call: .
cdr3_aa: CASSYYEGYGYTF
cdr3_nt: TGTGCCAGCAGTTACTATGAGGGTTATGGCTACACCTTC

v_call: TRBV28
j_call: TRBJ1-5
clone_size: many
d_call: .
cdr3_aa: CASTPGDNSNQPQHF
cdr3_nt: TGTGCCAGCACCCCGGGGGATAATAGCAATCAGCCCCAGCATTTT

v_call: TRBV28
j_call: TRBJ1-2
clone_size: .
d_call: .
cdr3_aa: CASTTAILTVNYGYTF
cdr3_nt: TGTGCCAGCACCACGGCGATCCTAACAGTGAACTATGGCTACACCTTC

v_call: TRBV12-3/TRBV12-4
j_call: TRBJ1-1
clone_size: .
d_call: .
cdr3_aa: CASSDGFNTEAFF
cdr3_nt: TGTGCCAGCAGTGACGGATTTAACACTGAAGCTTTCTTT

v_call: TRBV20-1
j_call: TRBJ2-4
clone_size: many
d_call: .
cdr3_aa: CSAMEAPAKNIQYF
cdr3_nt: TGCAGTGCCATGGAGGCGCCAGCCAAAAACATTCAGTACTTC

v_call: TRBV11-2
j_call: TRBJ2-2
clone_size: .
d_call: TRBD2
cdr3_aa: CASSPRTGGPGTGELFF
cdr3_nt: TGTGCCAGCAGCCCTAGAACGGGAGGGCCTGGCACCGGGGAGCTGTTTTTT

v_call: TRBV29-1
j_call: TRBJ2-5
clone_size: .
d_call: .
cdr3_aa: CSVEGVQGANF
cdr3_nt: TGCAGCGTTGAAGGGGTACAGGGTGCCAACTTC

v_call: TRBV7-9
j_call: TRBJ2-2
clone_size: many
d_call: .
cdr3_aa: CASSSLPGELFF
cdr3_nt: TGTGCCAGCAGCTCCCTTCCCGGGGAGCTGTTTTTT